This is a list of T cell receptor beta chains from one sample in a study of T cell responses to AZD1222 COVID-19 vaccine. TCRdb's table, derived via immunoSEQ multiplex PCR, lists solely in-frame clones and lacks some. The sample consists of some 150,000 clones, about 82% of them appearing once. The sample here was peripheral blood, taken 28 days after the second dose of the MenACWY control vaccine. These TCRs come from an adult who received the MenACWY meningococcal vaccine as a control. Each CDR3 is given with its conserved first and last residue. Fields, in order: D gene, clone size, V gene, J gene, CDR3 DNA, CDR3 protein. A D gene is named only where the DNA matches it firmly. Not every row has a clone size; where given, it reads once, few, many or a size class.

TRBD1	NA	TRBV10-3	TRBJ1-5	TGTGCCATCCGTGGGACAGGGGGAGGCAATCAGCCCCAGCATTTT	CAIRGTGGGNQPQHF
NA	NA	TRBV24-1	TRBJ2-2	TGTGCCACCAGTGGACAGTACACCGGGGAGCTGTTTTTT	CATSGQYTGELFF
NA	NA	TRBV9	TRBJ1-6	TGTGCCAGCAGCCCCCGTGGAGGGTACTATAATTCACCCCTCCACTTT	CASSPRGGYYNSPLHF
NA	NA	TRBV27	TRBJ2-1	TGTGCCAGCTCCGGGGGCGGCAACGGTGAGCAGTTCTTC	CASSGGGNGEQFF
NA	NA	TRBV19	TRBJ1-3	TGTGCCAGTAAAAGGGCCTACTCTGGAAACACCATATATTTT	CASKRAYSGNTIYF
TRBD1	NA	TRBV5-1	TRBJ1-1	TGCGCCAGCAGAATGAGGGGGCACACTGAAGCTTTCTTT	CASRMRGHTEAFF
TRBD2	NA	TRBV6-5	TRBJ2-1	TGTGCCAGCAGCCTAACTAGCGGGGGATACAATGAGCAGTTCTTC	CASSLTSGGYNEQFF
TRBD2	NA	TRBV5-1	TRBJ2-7	TGCGCCAGCAGCTTGGAGAGCGGGAGGGCCGACCACGAGCAGTACTTC	CASSLESGRADHEQYF
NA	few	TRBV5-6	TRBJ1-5	TGTGCCAGCAGCTTGAGACGGTATAGCAATCAGCCCCAGCATTTT	CASSLRRYSNQPQHF
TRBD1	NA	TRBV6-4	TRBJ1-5	TGTGCCAGCAGTGACGGCACAGGGGCGCCCCAGCATTTT	CASSDGTGAPQHF
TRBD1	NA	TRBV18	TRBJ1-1	TGTGCCAGCTCACCAAGGGACAGGGGGAGCACTGAAGCTTTCTTT	CASSPRDRGSTEAFF
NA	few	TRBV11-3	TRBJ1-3	TGTGCCAGCAGCTTAGGGACTGTAACTGGAAACACCATATATTTT	CASSLGTVTGNTIYF
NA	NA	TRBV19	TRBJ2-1	TGTGCCAGTAGTATATCGGACTACAATGAGCAGTTCTTC	CASSISDYNEQFF
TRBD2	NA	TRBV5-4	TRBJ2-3	TGTGCCAGCAGCTTGGCCGGGCTAGCGGGAAAGTTAGATACGCAGTATTTT	CASSLAGLAGKLDTQYF
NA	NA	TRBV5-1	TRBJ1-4	TGCGCCAGCAGCTTGATTGGAGGGGATCAGGAAAAACTGTTTTTT	CASSLIGGDQEKLFF
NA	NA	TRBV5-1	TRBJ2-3	TGCGCCAGCAGCCCACAGGGCCGTGGTAGCACAGATACGCAGTATTTT	CASSPQGRGSTDTQYF
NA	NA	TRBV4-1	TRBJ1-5	TGCGCCAGCAGCCAGGACAATCACAATCAGCCCCAGCATTTT	CASSQDNHNQPQHF
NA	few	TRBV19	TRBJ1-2	TGTGCCAGTAGTATAAGGGCAGGGGCCTCCCCATCATGTGGCTACACCTTC	CASSIRAGASPSCGYTF
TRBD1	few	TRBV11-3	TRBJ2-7	TGTGCCAGCACTCTAAGGGACAGCGTGGCAGAGGGAGTCTACGAGCAGTACTTC	CASTLRDSVAEGVYEQYF
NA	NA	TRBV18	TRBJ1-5	TGTGCCAGCTCACTAAGCAGGGGTGAGCATCAGCCCCAGCATTTT	CASSLSRGEHQPQHF
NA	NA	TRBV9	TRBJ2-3	TGTGCCAGCAGCACGCGAGACCGGGATACGCAGTATTTT	CASSTRDRDTQYF
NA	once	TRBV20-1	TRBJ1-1	TGCAGTGCCTACCGGACTGAAGCTTTCTTT	CSAYRTEAFF
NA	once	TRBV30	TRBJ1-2	TGTGCCTGGAATTCAGTAACAGGAAGGGGCTACACCTTC	CAWNSVTGRGYTF
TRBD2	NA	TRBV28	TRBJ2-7	TGTGCCAGCAGTTTAGAGCCGCGGCTAGCGGGAACCGAAAGGGAGCAGTACTTC	CASSLEPRLAGTEREQYF
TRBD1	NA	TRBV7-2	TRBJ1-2	TGTGCCAGCAGCTTCCGGAGGACAGGGATCGGAAGCTATGGCTACACCTTC	CASSFRRTGIGSYGYTF
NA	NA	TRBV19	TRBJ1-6	TGTGCCAGTAGTCCATCACCCGCCAGGGCAAGAAATTCACCCCTCCACTTT	CASSPSPARARNSPLHF
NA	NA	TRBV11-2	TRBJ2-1	TGTGCCAGCACACCTCGAGACGAGTACAATGAGCAGTTCTTC	CASTPRDEYNEQFF
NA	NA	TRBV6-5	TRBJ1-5	TGTGCCAGCACAAAACCAGGGGCGAGGCAGTCCCAGCATTTT	CASTKPGARQSQHF
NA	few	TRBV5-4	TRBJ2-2	TGTGCCAGCAGCTTGTATCTCAGAGAGAACACCGGGGAGCTGTTTTTT	CASSLYLRENTGELFF
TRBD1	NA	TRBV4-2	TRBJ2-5	TGTGCCAGCAGCCAGGACAGGCAAGAGACCCAGTACTTC	CASSQDRQETQYF
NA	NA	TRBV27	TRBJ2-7	TGTGCCAGCTGTTTGAGGGCTAGGTTCGGTGAGCAGTACTTC	CASCLRARFGEQYF
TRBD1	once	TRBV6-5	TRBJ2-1	TGTGCCAGCACCAAACCGGGGACAGATGAGCAGTTCTTC	CASTKPGTDEQFF
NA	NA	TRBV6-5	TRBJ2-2	TGTGCCAGCAGTTACCCTACATCGTCGAACACCGGGGAGCTGTTTTTT	CASSYPTSSNTGELFF
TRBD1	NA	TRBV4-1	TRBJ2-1	TGCGCCAGCAGCCAGTTGACAGGGGGACGAGATGAGCAGTTCTTC	CASSQLTGGRDEQFF
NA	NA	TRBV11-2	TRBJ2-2	TGTGCCAGCAGCCCTGTCCGGGGGACCGGGGAGCTGTTTTTT	CASSPVRGTGELFF
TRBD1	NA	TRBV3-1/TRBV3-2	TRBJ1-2	TGTGCCAGCAGCCGGACAGGGGACGTTGGCTACACCTTC	CASSRTGDVGYTF
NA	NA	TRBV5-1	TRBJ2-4	TGCGCCAGCAGCTTGGGAGGGGTAGCCAAAAACATTCAGTACTTC	CASSLGGVAKNIQYF
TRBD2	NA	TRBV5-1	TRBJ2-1	TGCGCCAGCAGCCAGGGACTAGCCCGGCATGAGCAGTTCTTC	CASSQGLARHEQFF
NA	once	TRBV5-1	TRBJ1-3	TGCGCCAGCAGACCCCAGCACTCTGGAAACACCATATATTTT	CASRPQHSGNTIYF
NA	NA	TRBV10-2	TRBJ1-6	TGCGCCAGCAGTGAGTCGGGGTCATCCTATAATTCACCCCTCCACTTT	CASSESGSSYNSPLHF
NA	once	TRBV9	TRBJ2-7	TGTGCCAGCAGCGTAGGTCCGACAGGCTACGAGCAGTACTTC	CASSVGPTGYEQYF
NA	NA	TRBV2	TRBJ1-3	TGTGCCAGCAGTGTGGGTGGAAACACCATATATTTT	CASSVGGNTIYF
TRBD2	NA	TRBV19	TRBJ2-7	TGTGCCAGTAGTATTTCGGTAGCGGGAGGTCAAGAGCAGTACTTC	CASSISVAGGQEQYF
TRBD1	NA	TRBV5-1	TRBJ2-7	TGCGCCAGCAGCCCTGGCGGGACAGGGCAATACGAGCAGTACTTC	CASSPGGTGQYEQYF
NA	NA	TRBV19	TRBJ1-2	TGTGCCAGTACGAACAGGGCTCTTGGGGGCTACACCTTC	CASTNRALGGYTF
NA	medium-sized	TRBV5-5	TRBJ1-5	TGTGCCAGCAGCTTGTGGGGAGAGGGCAATCAGCCCCAGCATTTT	CASSLWGEGNQPQHF
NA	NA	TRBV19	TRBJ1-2	TGTGCCAGTAGTACCCCAGTCAAGGACTATGGCTACACCTTC	CASSTPVKDYGYTF
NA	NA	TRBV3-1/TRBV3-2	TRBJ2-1	TGTGCCAGCAGCCAGTTACGTGGACTAAATGAGCAGTTCTTC	CASSQLRGLNEQFF